These 32 T cell receptor beta chains were sequenced from one sample in a study of T cell changes during pregnancy in multiple sclerosis. Only in-frame clones appear in the TCRdb table, and some are missing; sequencing was by immunoSEQ multiplex PCR. Counted here are around 43,000 clones, roughly nine tenths occurring once; the ten biggest clones make up 0.7% to 1%. Here the sequenced sample was CD4+ T cells from peripheral blood mononuclear cells, taken before pregnancy. Source of these receptors: a female donor with multiple sclerosis, enrolled in a pregnancy study.

The chain recombines TRBV5-1 with TRBJ2-4; TRBD1 matches 11 bases. CDR1 and CDR2 (germline): SGHRS, YFSETQ. After removal of 4 bases from V and 6 bases from J, the junction contained 6 bases not matched to a gene. The CDR3 loop spans 15 amino acids. This CDR3 reads CASSTPGTGGNIQYF. CDR3 coding DNA: TGCGCCAGCAGCACCCCCGGGACAGGGGGAAACATTCAGTACTTC.

The rearrangement joins TRBV5-8 to TRBJ1-1; TRBD1 is a possible D gene (6 bases). V lost 3 bases and J lost 1, with 16 bases in between. CDR1 and CDR2 from the germline V gene are SGHTS and YDEGEE. This CDR3 comprises 16 residues. The chain's CDR3 is CASSSGDRLGNTEAFF. The CDR3 DNA is TGTGCCAGCAGCTCTGGCGACAGGCTTGGGAACACTGAAGCTTTCTTT.

V usage is TRBV28 and J usage is TRBJ2-1; 9 nucleotides line up with TRBD1. The length of the CDR3 is 20 residues. With 6 bases clipped from V and 3 bases from J, the junction kept 21 bases outside the gene matches. Germline CDR1 MDHEN, CDR2 SYDVKM. The DNA of the CDR3 is TGTGCCAGCAGGGGATACAGCTCAGGAACGGGGACAGGGATCTACAATGAGCAGTTCTTC. Protein product: CASRGYSSGTGTGIYNEQFF.

The rearrangement joins TRBV27 to TRBJ2-7; D may be TRBD2 (6 bases). V lost 3 bases and J 3 bases, leaving 12 bases between the germline ends. The germline CDR1 and CDR2 sequences are MNHEY and SMNVEV (reference sequence). CDR3 length: 14 residues. This CDR3 is CASSLWSEGYEQYF. The CDR3 nucleotides are TGTGCCAGCAGTTTGTGGTCGGAGGGCTACGAGCAGTACTTC.

The CDR3 region is CASSPSGGAREQYF. The CDR3 DNA is TGTGCCAGCAGCCCGTCGGGGGGGGCTCGGGAGCAGTACTTC. The chain carries TRBV11-2 and TRBJ2-7; 8 bases match TRBD2. This CDR3 comprises 14 residues. J was trimmed by 7 bases and V by 5 bases; bases with no gene match: 10. The germline CDR1 and CDR2 sequences are SGHAT and FQNNGV.

The table lists this clone with a count of one. The chain joins TRBV7-2 to TRBJ2-3; the D gene is possibly TRBD1 (5 bases). CDR3 length equals 15 residues. Germline V gives CDR1 SGHTA, CDR2 FQGNSA. V lost 1 base and J lost 1, with 9 bases in between. CDR3 sequence reads: CASSLGQGGTDTQYF. In nucleotides, the CDR3 is TGTGCCAGCAGCTTAGGGCAGGGCGGCACAGATACGCAGTATTTT. Supplemented by reference TRBV7-2 and TRBJ2-3, the full variable domain reads GAGVSQSPSNKVTEKGKDVELRCDPISGHTALYWYRQSLGQGLEFLIYFQGNSAPDKSGLPSDRFSAERTGGSVSTLTIQRTQQEDSAVYLCASSLGQGGTDTQYFGPGTRLTVL.

V is TRBV29-1 and J is TRBJ2-5, with 10 bases identical to TRBD2. The V gene's germline CDR1 is SQVTM and CDR2 ANQGSEA. The CDR3 sequence is 13 residues long. V shed 8 bases and J 4 bases; nucleotides not matched to a gene: 7. The CDR3 DNA is TGCAGCTTCCTAAGCGGGAGGGCAGAGACCCAGTACTTC. Protein sequence: CSFLSGRAETQYF.

This chain's CDR3 is CASSQGWGQGTYEQYF. The CDR3 region has the DNA TGTGCCAGCAGCCAGGGCTGGGGACAGGGTACCTACGAGCAGTACTTC. This chain connects TRBV7-8 to TRBJ2-7, with TRBD1 identical over 9 bases. V lost 5 bases to trimming and J lost 2 bases; unmatched junction nucleotides: 10. The CDR3 contains 16 residues. Germline assignment: CDR1 SGHVS and CDR2 FQNEAQ. The variable domain in full, with the rest retrieved from reference TRBV7-8 and TRBJ2-7, is GAGVSQSPRYKVAKRGQDVALRCDPISGHVSLFWYQQALGQGPEFLTYFQNEAQLDKSGLPSDRFFAERPEGSVSTLKIQRTQQEDSAVYLCASSQGWGQGTYEQYFGPGTRLTVT.

The genes are TRBV6-5 and TRBJ2-7; 8 bases line up with TRBD2. Germline CDR1 reads MNHEY; CDR2 reads SVGAGI. After removal of 2 bases from V and 6 bases from J, the junction contained 9 bases not matched to a gene. CDR3 size: 15 residues. The chain's CDR3 is CASSYSSGNRGEQYF. The CDR3 DNA sequence: TGTGCCAGCAGTTACAGTAGCGGGAACAGAGGCGAGCAGTACTTC.

This chain links TRBV6-1 with TRBJ2-7; tentatively, D is TRBD1 (6 bases). Between the trimmed V and J ends, which lost 2 bases and 6 bases, there was a span of 8 bases. The germline gives CDR1 MNHNS, CDR2 SASEGT. The CDR3 sequence is 12 residues long. The CDR3, as DNA: TGTGCCAGCAGTGAACAAGGGGGCGAGCAGTACTTC. Translation gives CASSEQGGEQYF.

J is TRBJ1-4 and V is TRBV2; 11 positions agree with TRBD1. V trimming: 6 bases; J trimming: 0 bases; junction bases outside the gene matches: 9. Germline V gives CDR1 SNHLY, CDR2 FYNNEI. This CDR3 comprises 18 residues. CDR3 sequence reads: CASRESTGQGATNEKLFF. The CDR3 DNA is TGTGCCAGCAGGGAATCCACGGGACAGGGGGCAACTAATGAAAAACTGTTTTTT.

The J gene is TRBJ1-5, the V gene TRBV11-2; 9 bases line up with TRBD1. V was clipped by 3 bases and J by 7 bases; unmatched bases: 4. Germline V gives CDR1 SGHAT, CDR2 FQNNGV. The CDR3 covers 14 residues. CDR3 DNA sequence: TGTGCCAGCAGCTTGGCGGGACAGGGACAGCCCCAGCATTTT. Protein: CASSLAGQGQPQHF.

This chain joins TRBV27 and TRBJ2-1; D perhaps matches TRBD2 (5 bases). The CDR3 length is 16 residues. Germline V gives CDR1 MNHEY, CDR2 SMNVEV (reference sequence). V lost 7 bases and J 1 base, leaving 17 bases between the germline ends. The CDR3 loop is CASKPLSSISYNEQFF. Written as DNA, the CDR3 is TGTGCCAGCAAACCTCTATCTAGCATTTCCTACAATGAGCAGTTCTTC.

The V gene is TRBV19, the J gene TRBJ1-3; no definite D call. CDR1 LNHDA and CDR2 SQIVND come from the germline V gene (reference sequence). The CDR3 extends over 13 amino acids. The V end was cut by 6 bases, the J end by 2 bases, with 8 bases between. The CDR3 sequence is CASRVAAGNTIYF. In DNA form, the CDR3 reads TGTGCCAGTAGGGTGGCGGCTGGAAACACCATATATTTT. Complete variable domain (other parts from reference TRBV19 and TRBJ1-3): DGGITQSPKYLFRKEGQNVTLSCEQNLNHDAMYWYRQDPGQGLRLIYYSQIVNDFQKGDIAEGYSVSREKKESFPLTVTSAQKNPTAFYLCASRVAAGNTIYFGEGSWLTVV.

This clone was counted once. The rearrangement joins TRBV29-1 to TRBJ1-2, with D hard to call. The CDR3 has 12 amino acids. V was pared by 3 bases and J by 1 base, with 6 bases between. Germline loops: CDR1 SQVTM, CDR2 ANQGSEA. The CDR3 sequence is CSVDEFNYGYTF. The DNA of the CDR3 is TGCAGCGTTGATGAGTTTAACTATGGCTACACCTTC. Based on the CDR3 plus reference TRBV29-1 and TRBJ1-2, the full variable domain is SAVISQKPSRDICQRGTSLTIQCQVDSQVTMMFWYRQQPGQSLTLIATANQGSEATYESGFVIDKFPISRPNLTFSTLTVSNMSPEDSSIYLCSVDEFNYGYTFGSGTRLTVV.

This clone was counted a single time. The CDR3 sequence: CATREVSYNEQFF. CDR3 in DNA: TGTGCCACTAGGGAGGTTTCCTACAATGAGCAGTTCTTC. The chain recombines TRBV6-1 with TRBJ2-1, with D possibly matching TRBD2 (6 bases). V shed 10 bases and J shed 1 base, with 11 bases lying between them. The germline CDR1 and CDR2 sequences are MNHNS and SASEGT. The CDR3 spans 13 residues.

This chain links TRBV5-1 with TRBJ2-7; possibly TRBD1 for D (5 bases). V was trimmed by 0 bases and J by 6 bases, leaving 16 bases between them. The CDR3 loop spans 15 amino acids. Per germline, CDR1 SGHRS and CDR2 YFSETQ. Here the CDR3 reads CASSLVGAPKGEQYF. The DNA for the CDR3 is TGCGCCAGCAGCTTGGTAGGGGCGCCTAAGGGCGAGCAGTACTTC.

The V call is TRBV7-2, the J call TRBJ1-1; the match to TRBD1 covers 7 bases. Germline CDR1 SGHTA, CDR2 FQGNSA. Losses at the gene ends were 5 bases for V and 0 bases for J; bases not matched to a gene: 15. The CDR3 contains 18 residues. CDR3 amino acids: CASSLATGTVPMNTEAFF. The CDR3, as DNA: TGTGCCAGCAGCCTCGCTACGGGGACAGTTCCTATGAACACTGAAGCTTTCTTT.

As to this clone: Other nucleotide sequences from this sample produce the same CDR3. The chain uses TRBV6-5 and TRBJ1-2; D possibly corresponds to TRBD1 (6 bases). V shed 4 bases and J shed 2 bases, with 8 bases lying between them. Per the germline V gene, CDR1 is MNHEY and CDR2 is SVGAGI. The CDR3 has 13 residues. The CDR3 sequence is CASSSTGNYGYTF. The DNA for the CDR3 is TGTGCCAGCAGTTCTACAGGGAACTATGGCTACACCTTC.

CDR3 region: CASSQRDIQYF. The CDR3 coding sequence is TGTGCCAGCAGTCAACGAGACATTCAGTACTTC. The rearrangement joins TRBV28 to TRBJ2-4; D not resolved. CDR1 is MDHEN, CDR2 SYDVKM, per germline. There are 11 residues in the CDR3. Trimming pared 5 bases from V and 8 bases from J, leaving 7 bases between.

The rearrangement joins TRBV19 to TRBJ2-6; TRBD1 aligns across 10 bases. Germline lookup yields CDR1 LNHDA and CDR2 SQIVND (reference sequence). CDR3 length: 19 residues. Trimming took 5 bases from V and 2 from J; bases not matched to a gene: 12. CDR3: CASSDDPGQGSTGANVLTF. The CDR3 DNA sequence: TGTGCCAGTAGTGACGACCCGGGACAGGGGTCGACTGGGGCCAACGTCCTGACTTTC.

The chain carries TRBV2 and TRBJ1-3, with D unclear. Germline V gene lookup returns CDR1 SNHLY and CDR2 FYNNEI. V lost 3 bases, J lost 0 bases, and 15 bases lay in between. The CDR3 sequence is 17 residues long. Written as DNA, the CDR3 is TGTGCCAGCAGTGAGATAGGAAACAGTCGCTCTGGAAACACCATATATTTT. Protein sequence: CASSEIGNSRSGNTIYF. Full variable domain (missing parts from reference TRBV2 and TRBJ1-3): EPEVTQTPSHQVTQMGQEVILRCVPISNHLYFYWYRQILGQKVEFLVSFYNNEISEKSEIFDDQFSVERPDGSNFTLKIRSTKLEDSAMYFCASSEIGNSRSGNTIYFGEGSWLTVV.

V and J are TRBV18 and TRBJ1-3; D is possibly TRBD1 (5 bases). The CDR3 has 16 residues. The V end was cut by 4 bases, the J end by 0 bases, with 13 bases between. From germline, CDR1 is KGHSH and CDR2 LQKENI. The CDR3 is CASSLMDIRSGNTIYF. The CDR3 DNA follows: TGTGCCAGCTCACTCATGGACATTCGCTCTGGAAACACCATATATTTT. Full variable domain (rest looked up from reference TRBV18 and TRBJ1-3): NAGVMQNPRHLVRRRGQEARLRCSPMKGHSHVYWYRQLPEEGLKFMVYLQKENIIDESGMPKERFSAEFPKEGPSILRIQQVVRGDSAAYFCASSLMDIRSGNTIYFGEGSWLTVV.

The chain uses TRBV30 and TRBJ1-2; D not resolved. This CDR3 has 12 amino acids. Germline assignment: CDR1 GTSNPN and CDR2 SVGIG (reference sequence). V was shortened by 2 bases and J by 7 bases, with 11 bases between the two germline ends. CDR3 sequence: CAWSPQAGGYTF. CDR3 coding DNA: TGTGCCTGGAGTCCCCAAGCTGGTGGCTACACCTTC.

In this sample, this clone turned up once. V and J are TRBV28 and TRBJ2-7, with 8 positions matching TRBD1. Germline trimming cut 5 bases from V and 2 bases from J; bases unmatched to any gene: 5. Germline V lookup: CDR1 MDHEN, CDR2 SYDVKM. This CDR3 has 14 amino acids. The CDR3 coding sequence is TGTGCCAGCAGTCCGCGACAGGGGCCCTACGAGCAGTACTTC. This encodes CASSPRQGPYEQYF.

This clone has just one count. The chain combines TRBV7-9 with TRBJ1-5; the match to TRBD1 covers 10 bases. The CDR3 totals 15 residues. Unmatched junction bases numbered 7, after V lost 4 bases and J lost 7 bases. Germline CDR1 is SEHNR and CDR2 is FQNEAQ (reference sequence). The CDR3: CASSYGTGEWQPQHF. The CDR3 DNA follows: TGTGCCAGCAGCTACGGGACAGGGGAATGGCAGCCCCAGCATTTT.

The genes are TRBV19 and TRBJ2-1; 8 bases align to TRBD1. This CDR3 has 13 amino acids. Germline-derived CDR1 and CDR2 are LNHDA and SQIVND (reference sequence). The junction had 3 bases not matched to a gene; V was cut back by 5 bases and J by 6 bases. The CDR3 region has the DNA TGTGCCAGTAGTGGGGACAGGCGCAATGAGCAGTTCTTC. It yields the protein CASSGDRRNEQFF.

This clone has more than one count but fewer than ten. The genes are TRBV30 and TRBJ1-2, with a tentative D call TRBD1 (6 bases). This CDR3 spans 14 amino acids. Germline CDR1 is GTSNPN and CDR2 is SVGIG (reference sequence). The ends were cut back, 4 bases at V and 1 base at J, with 13 bases in the middle. CDR3 in DNA: TGTGCCTGGATCCGGGGACAAGTTAACTATGGCTACACCTTC. This sequence encodes CAWIRGQVNYGYTF.

The CDR3 spells CASSPKDRGSEQYF. DNA of the CDR3: TGTGCCAGCTCACCGAAGGACAGGGGATCCGAGCAGTACTTC. The V call is TRBV18, the J call TRBJ2-7, with 9 bases matching TRBD1. The length of the CDR3 is 14 residues. J gave up 6 bases and V 3 bases, and 6 bases lay outside the gene matches. Germline CDR1 reads KGHSH; CDR2 reads LQKENI.

The J gene is TRBJ2-7, the V gene TRBV6-5, with D possibly being TRBD2 (6 bases). This CDR3 has 15 amino acids. The germline CDR1 and CDR2 sequences are MNHEY and SVGAGI. Trimming took off 3 bases at V and 6 bases at J, with 18 bases between the two ends. The CDR3 nucleotides read TGTGCCAGCAGTTATCTGGGCGGGGACCAGGGCGAGCAGTACTTC. It specifies CASSYLGGDQGEQYF.

The V call is TRBV20-1, the J call TRBJ2-5, with D tentatively TRBD1 (6 bases). The CDR3 spans 11 residues. Germline CDR1 DFQATT, CDR2 SNEGSKA (reference sequence). The V end lost 7 bases, the J end lost 2 bases, and 8 bases lay between the germline ends. CDR3 amino acids: CSGGQQETQYF. CDR3 sequence (DNA): TGCAGTGGCGGACAGCAAGAGACCCAGTACTTC.

V usage is TRBV9 and J usage is TRBJ2-4, with D possibly TRBD2 on 7 matching bases. The CDR3 has 15 residues. Germline V gene sequence: CDR1 SGDLS, CDR2 YYNGEE. Trimming left V 0 bases short and J 8 bases short, with 15 bases between. The CDR3 protein is CASSVEWGGIDIQYF. CDR3 DNA sequence: TGTGCCAGCAGCGTAGAGTGGGGGGGCATCGACATTCAGTACTTC.